This TCR beta chain was retrieved from a study of shared clonotypes between healthy human individuals. Study information: Contributing individuals were a couple of females and three males aged 18 to 49. Per donor, three plates held CD4 naive cells, three held CD4 memory, two held CD8 naive and one held CD8 memory.

This clone was recorded only once. Germline V CDR1 and CDR2: MRHNA, SNTAGT. The V end was cut by 5 bases, the J end by 3 bases, with 17 bases between. The CDR3 sequence is 15 residues long. Clones were sequenced by immunoSEQ multiplex PCR, and TCRdb holds only the in-frame ones, with some missing. The sample consists of some 100,000 clones, around 68% of them appearing once. This receptor was taken from a woman aged 30 to 39 in good health. The sample was memory CD8+ T cells sorted from blood. The subset denotes: CD45RO+ cells pooled with CCR7-negative TemRA cells. The gene calls are TRBV6-4 and TRBJ2-7; either TRBD1 or TRBD2 may supply D (7 bases each). The CDR3 DNA follows: TGTGCCAGCAGTTCGGGGGGAACAGGGGTCTACGAGCAGTACTTC. This sequence encodes CASSSGGTGVYEQYF.